Shown below are 30 T cell receptor beta chains from a single sample sequenced in a study of blood T cells in healthy people across ages. The second PCR ran about 6 to 11 cycles with a sample-barcoded 5' primer and J-beta primers. TCRdb itself ran the 5' RACE reads through MiXCR, one entry per CDR3 protein. There are over 1.5 million distinct CDR3 sequences in the sample; roughly 50% occur only once, and approximately 2.1% lies in the top ten. The source material was blood. These TCRs come from a woman aged 40 to 50 in good health.

The chain has TRBV21-1 and TRBJ1-4; whether TRBD1, the table's D call, matches the DNA was not checked. TRBV21-1 is a pseudogene locus. The length of the CDR3 is 19 residues. The CDR3 reads CASSSPWGQGPPTNEKLFF. The CDR3 DNA is TGTGCCAGCAGCTCTCCCTGGGGACAGGGGCCACCAACTAATGAAAAACTGTTTTTT.

In its sample, this clonotype was seen once. This may arise from a read error, as a much more abundant clone is one base away. The gene calls are TRBV7-2 and TRBJ2-5; tentatively, D is TRBD1 (6 bases). Germline CDR1 reads SGHTA; CDR2 reads FQGNSA. Deletions cut 6 bases from V and 5 bases from J, with 16 bases between. CDR3 length: 14 residues. CDR3 protein: CASSVNRVRETQYF. The CDR3, as DNA: TGTGCCAGCAGTGTAAACAGGGTCAGGGAGACCCAGTACTTC.

J is TRBJ2-1 and V is TRBV20-1; TRBD1 agrees at 8 bases. From germline, CDR1 is DFQATT and CDR2 SNEGSKA (reference sequence). CDR3 size: 15 residues. CDR3 DNA: TGCAGCCCGGGGTCTGCGGACAGGGCGTACAATGAGCAGTTCTTC. Protein: CSPGSADRAYNEQFF.

The rearrangement joins TRBV7-2 to TRBJ1-2; D is ambiguous. V lost 6 bases, J lost 3 bases, and 14 bases lay in between. Germline V lookup: CDR1 SGHTA, CDR2 FQGNSA. The CDR3 length is 14 residues. The CDR3 loop is CASSYTGWYYGYTF. Written as DNA, the CDR3 is TGTGCCAGCAGTTATACGGGGTGGTACTATGGCTACACCTTC.

The rearrangement links TRBV29-1 to TRBJ2-1; D call uncertain. This CDR3 spans 11 amino acids. V was clipped by 1 base and J by 9 bases, with 7 bases between them. CDR1 is SQVTM and CDR2 is ANQGSEA in the germline V gene. The CDR3 DNA is TGCAGCGTTGAAGTTGTGGTTGAGCAGTTCTTC. It yields the protein CSVEVVVEQFF.

The rearrangement links TRBV9 to TRBJ2-7, with TRBD1 matching 7 bases. The CDR3 spans 16 residues. Germline lookup yields CDR1 SGDLS and CDR2 YYNGEE. Trimming removed 4 bases from V and 6 bases from J; junction bases left unmatched: 16. CDR3: CASSRQGPPSISEQYF. In DNA form, the CDR3 reads TGTGCCAGCAGCAGACAGGGACCCCCCTCAATATCCGAGCAGTACTTC.

Of note for this clonotype: This may arise from a read error, as a much more abundant clone is one base away. The chain combines TRBV7-2 with TRBJ2-7; the D gene is possibly TRBD1 (6 bases). Germline assignment: CDR1 SGHTA and CDR2 FQGNSA. This CDR3 is 15 amino acids long. Here the CDR3 reads CANSLEAGVSYEQYF. The CDR3 DNA is TGTGCCAACAGCTTAGAGGCAGGGGTCTCCTACGAGCAGTACTTC.

This clonotype has a handful of counts. V is TRBV7-2 and J is TRBJ1-2, with D possibly matching TRBD1 (5 bases). The CDR3 is made up of 14 amino acids. CDR1 SGHTA and CDR2 FQGNSA come from the germline V gene. The germline V and J ends were trimmed by 6 bases and 4 bases, with 15 bases remaining between them. The CDR3 DNA sequence: TGTGCCAGCAGGCCAGAGGGACGATCCTATGGCTACACCTTC. Protein product: CASRPEGRSYGYTF.

This clonotype was counted only a few times. The chain couples TRBV6-6 to TRBJ2-1, with TRBD2 matching over 10 bases. The DNA end favors TRBJ2-7, so the J call may be wrong. This CDR3 comprises 17 residues. Germline V gene data show CDR1 as MNHNY and CDR2 as SVGAGI (reference sequence). DNA for the CDR3: TGTGCCAGCAGTTATGGTAGCGGGGGGAGCTCCTACAATGAGCAGTACTTC. Translating it yields CASSYGSGGSSYNEQYF.

This chain links TRBV6-1 with TRBJ1-5; no definite D call. CDR3 length: 17 residues. CDR1 is MNHNS and CDR2 is SASEGT in the germline V gene. V lost 2 bases and J lost 5, with 19 bases in between. The CDR3 sequence is CASSEMRGGFGDQPQHF. The DNA for the CDR3 is TGTGCCAGCAGTGAAATGCGGGGTGGGTTCGGTGATCAGCCCCAGCATTTT.

The chain is built from TRBV6-6 and TRBJ2-2; 9 bases fit TRBD2. Germline-derived CDR1 and CDR2 are MNHNY and SVGAGI (reference sequence). Germline trimming cut 10 bases from V and 5 bases from J; bases unmatched to any gene: 11. This CDR3 is 15 amino acids long. For the CDR3, the DNA is TGTGCCACCCGGGGGTTAGCGGGAGAGACCGGGGAGCTGTTTTTT. It specifies CATRGLAGETGELFF.

This clonotype was observed once. The chain has TRBV20-1 and TRBJ1-4; D is ambiguous. CDR3 size: 11 residues. Germline CDR1 is DFQATT and CDR2 is SNEGSKA (reference sequence). The CDR3 sequence is CSVEPGEKLFF. CDR3 bases: TGCAGCGTTGAACCGGGAGAAAAACTGTTTTTT.

The rearrangement uses TRBV5-1 and TRBJ2-3; TRBD1 aligns across 9 bases. With V trimmed by 0 bases and J by 4 bases, 6 bases remained unmatched. The CDR3 runs 16 residues. CDR1 is SGHRS, CDR2 YFSETQ, per germline. The CDR3 DNA reads TGCGCCAGCAGCTTGGACTTACAGGGGGCTTCAGATACGCAGTATTTT. This encodes CASSLDLQGASDTQYF.

The rearrangement links TRBV20-1 to TRBJ1-1; D possibly corresponds to TRBD1 (5 bases). CDR1 and CDR2 from the germline V gene are DFQATT and SNEGSKA (reference sequence). V gave up 0 bases and J gave up 4 bases, with 15 bases separating them. This CDR3 has 15 amino acids. The CDR3 is CSARDGGASLTEAFF. Written as DNA, the CDR3 is TGCAGTGCTAGAGATGGTGGGGCGTCGCTCACTGAAGCTTTCTTT.

This clonotype occurred once. The rearrangement uses TRBV6-1 and TRBJ1-1, with no clear D. V lost 5 bases, J lost 1 base, and 8 bases lay in between. The CDR3 totals 13 residues. Germline values: CDR1 MNHNS, CDR2 SASEGT. CDR3 nucleotide sequence: TGTGCCAGCAGTAAGCAGCCGAACACTGAAGCTTTCTTT. Translated: CASSKQPNTEAFF.

This rearrangement joins TRBV6-1 to TRBJ2-5; D unclear. The assigned J gene may be wrong: the sequence end matches TRBJ2-7 better. The CDR3 has 11 residues. Germline V gene sequence: CDR1 MNHNS, CDR2 SASEGT. In DNA, the CDR3 is TGTGCCAGCAGCGCTAGACTCGAGCAGTACTTC. Protein sequence: CASSARLEQYF.

The rearrangement links TRBV7-2 to TRBJ2-3, with 15 bases matching TRBD2. The V gene's germline CDR1 is SGHTA and CDR2 FQGNSA. After removal of 4 bases from V and 4 bases from J, the junction contained 6 bases not matched to a gene. CDR3 length: 17 amino acids. CDR3 bases: TGTGCCAGCAGCTCAAGGACTAGCGGGGGGGCGGCAGATACGCAGTATTTT. Its protein product is CASSSRTSGGAADTQYF.

V usage is TRBV28 and J usage is TRBJ2-1; D uncertain. The germline V and J ends were trimmed by 0 bases and 10 bases, with 13 bases remaining between them. CDR3 size: 14 residues. CDR1 MDHEN and CDR2 SYDVKM come from the germline V gene. CDR3 DNA sequence: TGTGCCAGCAGTTTATGGGCTCCACGTCTGGAGCAGTTCTTC. Encoded protein: CASSLWAPRLEQFF.

V and J are TRBV7-9 and TRBJ1-1; the D gene is possibly TRBD1 (5 bases). The CDR3 extends over 16 amino acids. Trimming cost V 1 base and J 1 base, with 13 bases left between them. The V gene's germline CDR1 is SEHNR and CDR2 FQNEAQ (reference sequence). CDR3 in DNA: TGTGCCAGCAGCTTAGGTTGGGCAGGGAAGAACACTGAAGCTTTCTTT. Residues: CASSLGWAGKNTEAFF.

Only a few counts were recorded for this clonotype. This chain uses TRBV6-5 with TRBJ1-1; D remains ambiguous. The V and J ends lost 0 bases and 3 bases respectively, with 14 bases between them. This CDR3 contains 16 residues. Germline loops: CDR1 MNHEY, CDR2 SVGAGI. This chain's CDR3 is CASSYSAYRKDTEAFF. CDR3 DNA: TGTGCCAGCAGTTACTCGGCATATAGGAAGGACACTGAAGCTTTCTTT.

The chain links TRBV7-9 to TRBJ2-5; TRBD1 matches at 7 bases. The germline CDR1 and CDR2 sequences are SEHNR and FQNEAQ (reference sequence). V gave up 5 bases and J gave up 1 base; unmatched junction bases: 4. This CDR3 is 14 amino acids long. CDR3 sequence: CASSRDSSQETQYF. The CDR3 DNA sequence: TGTGCCAGCAGCCGGGACAGCTCCCAAGAGACCCAGTACTTC.

The chain has TRBV10-3 and TRBJ2-1; the match to TRBD1 covers 7 bases. The CDR3 is 15 amino acids. V lost 10 bases, J lost 3 bases, and 12 bases stayed unmatched. Per germline, CDR1 ENHRY and CDR2 SYGVKD. CDR3 amino acids: CATLTRTGDYNEQFF. The CDR3 DNA is TGTGCCACCCTAACCCGGACAGGTGACTACAATGAGCAGTTCTTC.

The chain combines TRBV12-3 or TRBV12-4 with TRBJ2-3; 10 bases match TRBD2. The trim removed 4 bases at V and 4 bases at J, leaving 8 bases unmatched. The CDR3 consists of 16 residues. DNA for the CDR3: TGTGCCAGCAGTTCCCCTAGCGGGGGAGGCGCAGATACGCAGTATTTT. As protein: CASSSPSGGGADTQYF.

The V and J genes are TRBV5-1 and TRBJ1-2, with D unclear. V lost 0 bases and J lost 4, with 13 bases in between. Per germline, CDR1 SGHRS and CDR2 YFSETQ. The CDR3 is made up of 15 amino acids. The CDR3: CASSLGDISGYGYTF. The CDR3 nucleotides read TGCGCCAGCAGCTTGGGGGATATTTCCGGCTATGGCTACACCTTC.

This clonotype was recorded a few times. The chain employs TRBV29-1 and TRBJ2-7; 7 bases are a match to TRBD1. V was clipped by 8 bases and J by 5 bases; unmatched bases: 6. The length of the CDR3 is 11 residues. Germline V gene lookup returns CDR1 SQVTM and CDR2 ANQGSEA. The CDR3 nucleotides read TGCAGCATTATACAGGGGAACGAGCAGTACTTC. Its protein is CSIIQGNEQYF.

V gene TRBV9 combines with J gene TRBJ1-2; D not resolved. The CDR3 covers 13 residues. Trimming shortened V by 3 bases and J by 6 bases, and 12 bases separated the two germline ends. Germline V gene sequence: CDR1 SGDLS, CDR2 YYNGEE. CDR3 sequence reads: CASSEWAKDGYTF. The CDR3 DNA follows: TGTGCCAGCAGCGAGTGGGCGAAGGATGGCTACACCTTC.

This clonotype was seen just once. The rearrangement uses TRBV4-1 and TRBJ2-1; TRBD2 matches 10 bases. Germline V gives CDR1 MGHRA, CDR2 YSYEKL. The CDR3 consists of 17 residues. The V and J ends lost 1 base and 1 base, in that order; junction bases with no gene match: 4. CDR3 protein: CASSQGRAGGSYNEQFF. As DNA, the CDR3 is TGCGCCAGCAGCCAAGGACGAGCGGGGGGGTCCTACAATGAGCAGTTCTTC.

This clonotype was detected a few times. V usage is TRBV29-1 and J usage is TRBJ2-1; a weak D match, TRBD1 (5 bases). The CDR3 is 13 amino acids. V was shortened by 2 bases and J by 3 bases, with 8 bases between the two germline ends. Germline loops: CDR1 SQVTM, CDR2 ANQGSEA. The chain's CDR3 is CSVERQRYNEQFF. CDR3 DNA sequence: TGCAGCGTTGAACGACAGCGCTACAATGAGCAGTTCTTC.

CDR3 in amino acids: CASSLSLSEQYF. CDR3 coding DNA: TGTGCCAGCAGTTTAAGCTTATCCGAGCAGTACTTC. The chain combines TRBV12-3 or TRBV12-4 with TRBJ2-5; unclear D gene. The better agreement between TRBJ2-7 and the DNA end casts doubt on the J call. The CDR3 runs 12 residues.

The rearrangement uses TRBV18 and TRBJ2-3; TRBD1 might be the D (6 bases). Germline V lookup: CDR1 KGHSH, CDR2 LQKENI. Trimming pared 2 bases from V and 5 bases from J, leaving 14 bases between. CDR3 size: 15 residues. CDR3 nucleotides: TGTGCCAGCTCACCATTTACAGGGAAGGGAGATACGCAGTATTTT. The encoded protein is CASSPFTGKGDTQYF.